This T cell receptor beta chain comes out of a study of blood T cells in healthy people across ages. Whole-study results and caveats: More naive CD4+ cells and higher diversity marked long-lived donors relative to aged donors.

Primers used in a second PCR of roughly 6 to 11 cycles were a sample-barcoded 5' primer and a J-beta primer mix. There were at least 3 million CDR3-containing paired-end reads obtained from each sample. TCRdb ran MiXCR on the 5' RACE reads and lists one entry per CDR3 protein. The top ten hold approximately 3.7% of the sample, which has some 560,000 distinct CDR3 sequences, 25% to 35% seen once. Germline CDR1 reads MDHEN; CDR2 reads SYDVKM. The CDR3 runs 15 residues. The V end was cut by 6 bases, the J end by 7 bases, with 16 bases between. The sample holds a few counts of this clonotype. The antigen is unknown. These data also featured in a second study, about T cells of mothers and their children. As that report states: Barcodes and 2-4 random nucleotides were added by M1S in the second PCR.

The TCR was taken from a boy between 2 and 15 years old in good health. The chain employs TRBV28 and TRBJ1-6; D is possibly TRBD1 (6 bases). What was sequenced was blood. The CDR3 reads CASRRTGTKNSPLHF. CDR3 sequence (DNA): TGTGCCAGCAGACGGACCGGGACAAAAAATTCACCCCTCCACTTT.